Listed below are T cell receptor beta chains from one sample, sequenced in a study of cytomegalovirus exposure and HLA in healthy donors. Here immunoSEQ multiplex PCR was the method, and the copy in TCRdb shows in-frame clones only, minus some. Of 150,000 or so clones in the sample, about 84% were seen once. The sequenced material came from PBMCs. The receptors were gathered from a woman in her thirties or forties in good health and CMV-seropositive. Both conserved end residues are part of each CDR3. The D gene is left open where the match is weak. Clone size is given for some rows only: seen once, a few or many times, or a class if the clone is expanded.

J gene | clone size | V gene | D gene | CDR3 protein | CDR3 DNA
TRBJ2-7 | . | TRBV4-1 | TRBD1 | CASSQGPGRTGSYEQYF | TGCGCCAGCAGCCAAGGCCCGGGGCGGACAGGAAGCTACGAGCAGTACTTC
TRBJ1-3 | . | TRBV10-3 | TRBD1 | CAIGVGTGSGNTIYF | TGTGCCATCGGGGTGGGGACAGGTTCTGGAAACACCATATATTTT
TRBJ2-3 | . | TRBV19 | TRBD2 | CASTKTSGIADTQYF | TGTGCCAGTACTAAGACTAGCGGGATCGCAGATACGCAGTATTTT
TRBJ2-5 | . | TRBV13 | TRBD2 | CASSLRGLAASGETQYF | TGTGCCAGCAGCTTAAGAGGGCTAGCGGCCTCCGGGGAGACCCAGTACTTC
TRBJ1-2 | . | TRBV7-9 | TRBD1 | CASSSSPATGVYGYTF | TGTGCCAGCAGCTCATCCCCGGCCACAGGGGTTTATGGCTACACCTTC
TRBJ2-7 | . | TRBV19 | TRBD1 | CASSMGTVTFYEQYF | TGTGCCAGTAGTATGGGGACAGTGACTTTCTACGAGCAGTACTTC
TRBJ2-7 | . | TRBV5-1 | . | CASSFQQGPDEQYF | TGCGCCAGCAGCTTTCAACAGGGTCCGGACGAGCAGTACTTC
TRBJ2-7 | . | TRBV7-8 | TRBD2 | CASSRRGEGENHEQYF | TGTGCCAGCAGCCGACGGGGGGAAGGGGAGAATCACGAGCAGTACTTC
TRBJ1-1 | few | TRBV5-1 | TRBD1 | CASSLVGQVEAFF | TGCGCCAGCAGCTTGGTGGGACAGGTTGAAGCTTTCTTT
TRBJ2-7 | . | TRBV19 | TRBD2 | CASSTTGTTSYEQYF | TGTGCCAGTAGTACGACCGGGACTACATCCTACGAGCAGTACTTC
TRBJ2-3 | . | TRBV27 | . | CASSSGTPWEDTQYF | TGTGCCAGCAGTTCCGGGACTCCCTGGGAAGATACGCAGTATTTT
TRBJ2-3 | . | TRBV5-1 | . | CASSLPSTDTQYF | TGCGCCAGCAGCTTGCCTAGCACAGATACGCAGTATTTT
TRBJ2-7 | . | TRBV18 | TRBD1 | CASSPRTGGSYEQYF | TGTGCCAGCTCACCACGGACAGGGGGCTCCTACGAGCAGTACTTC
TRBJ2-7 | . | TRBV27 | TRBD2 | CASSLFGTSAYEQYF | TGTGCCAGCAGTTTATTTGGGACTAGCGCTTACGAGCAGTACTTC
TRBJ2-3 | . | TRBV7-3 | TRBD2 | CASSRLAGGSLPNTQYF | TGTGCCAGCAGCCGACTAGCGGGAGGGTCCCTCCCCAATACGCAGTATTTT
TRBJ2-3 | . | TRBV11-2 | TRBD2 | CASSVLAGVGPDTQYF | TGTGCCAGCAGCGTACTAGCGGGAGTAGGCCCAGATACGCAGTATTTT
TRBJ2-5 | . | TRBV21-1 | . | CASSKRGEREPGETQYF | TGTGCCAGCAGCAAAAGGGGGGAGCGGGAGCCGGGAGAGACCCAGTACTTC
TRBJ2-7 | . | TRBV6-1 | TRBD2 | CASSGTRKAHEQYF | TGTGCCAGCAGCGGGACTAGGAAGGCCCACGAGCAGTACTTC
TRBJ2-1 | . | TRBV5-4 | TRBD2 | CASSLDPTSGNNEQFF | TGTGCCAGCAGCTTGGATCCGACTAGCGGAAACAATGAGCAGTTCTTC
TRBJ2-7 | . | TRBV28 | . | CASSFGNYYEQYF | TGTGCCAGCAGTTTCGGCAACTACTACGAGCAGTACTTC
TRBJ1-2 | . | TRBV7-6 | . | CASSPGPDYGYTF | TGTGCCAGCAGCCCAGGGCCCGATTATGGCTACACCTTC
TRBJ2-5 | . | TRBV4-2 | TRBD2 | CASSTRTSGYQETQYF | TGTGCCAGCAGCACCCGGACTAGCGGGTACCAAGAGACCCAGTACTTC
TRBJ2-7 | . | TRBV6-6 | . | CASSYFDSYEQYF | TGTGCCAGCAGTTACTTTGACAGCTACGAGCAGTACTTC
TRBJ1-2 | . | TRBV6-1 | . | CASSEVGRDASGYTF | TGTGCCAGCAGTGAAGTGGGCAGGGATGCTTCGGGCTACACCTTC
TRBJ1-3 | . | TRBV6-5 | TRBD1 | CASSYQGTGSGNTIYF | TGTGCCAGCAGTTACCAAGGGACAGGGTCTGGAAACACCATATATTTT
TRBJ1-2 | . | TRBV5-6 | . | CASSLGTPYGYTF | TGTGCCAGCAGTTTGGGGACTCCGTATGGCTACACCTTC
TRBJ2-7 | few | TRBV11-2 | TRBD2 | CASSLEVSGIYEQYF | TGTGCCAGCAGCTTAGAGGTTAGCGGGATCTACGAGCAGTACTTC
TRBJ2-2 | . | TRBV9 | . | CASSVVPDNGELFF | TGTGCCAGCAGCGTAGTCCCAGATAACGGGGAGCTGTTTTTT
TRBJ2-7 | . | TRBV6-1 | TRBD1 | CASTQKGQGPYEQYF | TGTGCCAGCACCCAAAAGGGACAGGGCCCCTACGAGCAGTACTTC
TRBJ2-2 | . | TRBV11-3 | TRBD1 | CASSLEEFGTDYTGELFF | TGTGCCAGCAGCTTAGAAGAATTCGGGACAGACTACACCGGGGAGCTGTTTTTT
TRBJ2-3 | . | TRBV7-3 | . | CASSLTAGVDTQYF | TGTGCCAGCAGCTTAACAGCGGGTGTAGATACGCAGTATTTT
TRBJ2-1 | . | TRBV27 | TRBD2 | CASSFEGLAGEREQFF | TGTGCCAGCAGTTTCGAGGGACTAGCGGGAGAGCGGGAGCAGTTCTTC
TRBJ2-1 | . | TRBV27 | . | CASSYGQYNEQFF | TGTGCCAGCAGTTACGGACAGTACAATGAGCAGTTCTTC
TRBJ2-1 | . | TRBV28 | TRBD2 | CASSSSGLGGYNEQFF | TGTGCCAGCAGTTCATCCGGACTAGGAGGTTACAATGAGCAGTTCTTC
TRBJ2-7 | . | TRBV6-5 | TRBD1 | CASSSANRGSYEQYF | TGTGCCAGCAGTTCCGCCAACAGGGGATCCTACGAGCAGTACTTC
TRBJ2-7 | once | TRBV5-1 | TRBD2 | CASSTGTSSTYEQYF | TGCGCCAGCAGCACCGGGACTAGCAGCACCTACGAGCAGTACTTC
TRBJ1-2 | . | TRBV5-1 | TRBD1 | CASSFDRAYGYTF | TGCGCCAGCAGCTTTGACAGGGCCTATGGCTACACCTTC
TRBJ2-7 | . | TRBV29-1 | TRBD2 | CSVEEKLAGASYEQYF | TGCAGCGTTGAAGAAAAACTAGCGGGAGCCTCCTACGAGCAGTACTTC
TRBJ2-7 | . | TRBV5-4 | TRBD1 | CASRNGGTGGSYEQYF | TGTGCCAGCAGGAACGGCGGGACAGGGGGGTCCTACGAGCAGTACTTC
TRBJ2-2 | . | TRBV12-5 | TRBD2 | CASGLPPGLAGVSTGELFF | TGTGCTAGTGGTTTACCTCCGGGACTAGCGGGAGTAAGCACCGGGGAGCTGTTTTTT
TRBJ2-1 | . | TRBV19 | TRBD2 | CASSGLAGGSYNEQFF | TGTGCCAGTAGCGGACTAGCGGGAGGCTCCTACAATGAGCAGTTCTTC
TRBJ2-1 | . | TRBV28 | . | CASSPQAFGSGEQFF | TGTGCCAGCAGCCCCCAGGCTTTTGGCTCCGGTGAGCAGTTCTTC
TRBJ2-3 | few | TRBV5-1 | . | CASSLNVGADTQYF | TGCGCCAGCAGCTTGAACGTGGGAGCGGATACGCAGTATTTT
TRBJ1-5 | . | TRBV28 | . | CASSLGTYQPQHF | TGTGCCAGCAGCCTCGGGACATATCAGCCCCAGCATTTT
TRBJ2-7 | . | TRBV18 | . | CASSPPSRAGNSFSYEQYF | TGTGCCAGCTCACCACCTAGTCGTGCGGGAAATTCCTTTTCCTACGAGCAGTACTTC
TRBJ2-1 | . | TRBV18 | TRBD2 | CASSPTSGSSYNEQFF | TGTGCCAGCTCACCCACTAGCGGGAGCTCCTACAATGAGCAGTTCTTC
TRBJ2-1 | . | TRBV10-2 | TRBD2 | CASSEIPSGRDNEQFF | TGCGCCAGCAGTGAGATCCCTAGCGGGAGGGACAATGAGCAGTTCTTC
TRBJ1-5 | . | TRBV15 | TRBD1 | CATSRTGFNQPQHF | TGTGCCACCAGCAGGACAGGGTTCAATCAGCCCCAGCATTTT
TRBJ2-3 | . | TRBV6-5 | TRBD1 | CASSWTGNTDTQYF | TGTGCCAGCAGTTGGACAGGAAACACAGATACGCAGTATTTT
TRBJ2-2 | . | TRBV19 | . | CASRAQGNTGELFF | TGTGCCAGTCGGGCACAGGGTAACACCGGGGAGCTGTTTTTT
TRBJ1-5 | . | TRBV19 | TRBD1 | CASETGGGQPQHF | TGTGCCAGTGAAACAGGGGGAGGTCAGCCCCAGCATTTT
TRBJ2-1 | . | TRBV27 | TRBD2 | CASSLSSLAGSYNEQFF | TGTGCCAGCAGTTTATCTTCCCTAGCGGGGTCCTACAATGAGCAGTTCTTC
TRBJ2-2 | . | TRBV7-9 | . | CASSLVRGSATGELFF | TGTGCCAGCAGCTTAGTAAGGGGGAGTGCCACCGGGGAGCTGTTTTTT
TRBJ2-7 | . | TRBV2 | TRBD2 | CASSERGGGHEQYF | TGTGCCAGCAGTGAACGCGGGGGGGGCCACGAGCAGTACTTC
TRBJ2-6 | once | TRBV7-6 | TRBD1 | CASSLAVAGGAGANVLTF | TGTGCCAGCAGCTTAGCTGTGGCAGGGGGAGCTGGGGCCAACGTCCTGACTTTC
TRBJ2-3 | . | TRBV5-1 | TRBD2 | CASSPILGGTDTQYF | TGCGCCAGCAGCCCCATTCTGGGAGGGACAGATACGCAGTATTTT